The TCR beta chain under discussion was sequenced for a study of T cell responses to AZD1222 COVID-19 vaccine. The study, taken as a whole, reports: Samples come after the peak T cell response, not at day 14. CD4 TCRs covered the whole spike, strongest at regions 160-218 and 743-854. Just a handful of AZD1222 recipients were seropositive at baseline.

Points on this clone: Its specificity is not known.

CDR1 SGHRS and CDR2 YFSETQ come from the germline V gene. CDR3 length: 17 residues. V gave up 0 bases and J gave up 4 bases; unmatched junction bases: 9. Measured with immunoSEQ multiplex PCR; TCRdb has only the in-frame clones, and not every one. In the table there are about 100,000 clones, roughly 80% of which are singletons. The TCR was taken from an adult in good health. Here the sequenced sample was peripheral blood, taken on day 0 of AZD1222 vaccination. The chain is built from TRBV5-1 and TRBJ2-5, with 10 bases lining up with TRBD2. CDR3 coding DNA: TGCGCCAGCAGCTTGGTAGTCACTAGCGGGGTGGGAGAGACCCAGTACTTC. This sequence encodes CASSLVVTSGVGETQYF. The whole variable domain, remainder taken from reference TRBV5-1 and TRBJ2-5, is KAGVTQTPRYLIKTRGQQVTLSCSPISGHRSVSWYQQTPGQGLQFLFEYFSETQRNKGNFPGRFSGRQFSNSRSEMNVSTLELGDSALYLCASSLVVTSGVGETQYFGPGTRLLVL.